Below are 30 T cell receptor beta chains sequenced from a single sample in a study of regulatory T cells in long-lasting Graves disease (TCRdb year 2021). The method behind the library was multiplex PCR. These reads were obtained on an Illumina HiSeq 4000. TCR beta libraries were built with iRepertoire HTBI primers and Arm-PCR amplification of CDR3 regions. TCRdb trimmed the raw reads at Q25, called clones with MiXCR and kept productive beta chains. Merged by CDR3 protein, the rows form single entries marked with the most common genes and DNA. The sample contains approximately 210,000 distinct CDR3 sequences, 15% to 20% of them found a single time. About 20% of the sample is taken by the ten largest. In light of the paper, this sample's time point label describes: newly diagnosed GD, antithyroid drugs for less than 3 months. For both TCR sequencing and RNA sequencing, RNA was extracted from PBMCs using TRIzol.

The specimen comprised peripheral blood mononuclear cells (PBMCs), sampled at new diagnosis, from a patient treated with antithyroid drugs. The receptors shown here come from a female donor with Graves disease.

This clonotype was seen many times. The V and J genes are TRBV29-1 and TRBJ2-3, with 7 bases aligning to TRBD2. Germline V gene sequence: CDR1 SQVTM, CDR2 ANQGSEA. The CDR3 spans 15 residues. Trimming cost V 2 bases and J 2 bases; bases outside gene matches: 7. The CDR3 here is CSVEMGAGATDTQYF. In DNA, the CDR3 is TGCAGCGTTGAAATGGGTGCGGGAGCCACAGATACGCAGTATTTT.

On this clonotype itself: Given a far larger clone just one base away, this is likely a sequencing read error. J is TRBJ2-1 and V is TRBV7-3; D possibly corresponds to TRBD2 (6 bases). CDR3 length equals 16 residues. Per germline, CDR1 SGHTA and CDR2 FQGTGA. Trimming removed 5 bases from V and 3 bases from J, with 17 bases in between. The CDR3 sequence: CASSNTLEGGYNEQFF. The CDR3 DNA reads as TGTGCCAGCAGCAACACGCTAGAGGGAGGCTACAATGAGCAGTTCTTC.

This clonotype was picked up many times. The CDR3 nucleotides are TGCAGTGCCCAAATCCGGACAGGGGCGTTGGAGCAGTACTTC. Protein sequence: CSAQIRTGALEQYF. The chain recombines TRBV20-1 with TRBJ2-7; 9 bases map to TRBD1. The trim removed 6 bases at V and 7 bases at J, leaving 13 bases unmatched. Germline V gives CDR1 DFQATT, CDR2 SNEGSKA (reference sequence). The CDR3 has 14 amino acids.

There are many counts of this clonotype. The genes are TRBV20-1 and TRBJ2-7; D is ambiguous. This CDR3 has 14 amino acids. Between the trimmed V and J ends, which lost 2 bases and 3 bases, there was a span of 14 bases. Germline-derived CDR1 and CDR2 are DFQATT and SNEGSKA (reference sequence). CDR3 sequence: CSARPGSSLYEQYF. CDR3 nucleotides: TGCAGTGCTAGACCCGGCAGCTCCCTCTACGAGCAGTACTTC.

V and J are TRBV30 and TRBJ2-1; the D is unclear. Trimming pared 8 bases from V and 0 bases from J, leaving 14 bases between. The CDR3 consists of 14 residues. Germline CDR1 is GTSNPN and CDR2 is SVGIG (reference sequence). The CDR3 sequence is CASSRSNSYNEQFF. DNA of the CDR3: TGTGCCAGCAGCCGCTCTAACTCCTACAATGAGCAGTTCTTC.

In its sample, this clonotype was seen many times. V gene TRBV6-1 combines with J gene TRBJ2-1, with 9 bases identical to TRBD2. Trimming took 6 bases from V and 7 from J; bases not matched to a gene: 4. The V gene's germline CDR1 is MNHNS and CDR2 SASEGT. The CDR3 consists of 13 residues. Written as DNA, the CDR3 is TGTGCCAGCAGGGGTAGCGGGAGTAATGAGCAGTTCTTC. Translating it yields CASRGSGSNEQFF.

This clonotype has at least ten counts. The chain links TRBV30 to TRBJ2-1; 13 nucleotides line up with TRBD2. CDR1 and CDR2 from the germline V gene are GTSNPN and SVGIG (reference sequence). V gave up 3 bases and J gave up 2 bases; unmatched junction bases: 4. This CDR3 comprises 16 residues. The CDR3 bases are TGTGCCTGGAGCGTCGGACTAGCGGGAGCCTACAATGAGCAGTTCTTC. Translating gives CAWSVGLAGAYNEQFF.

This clonotype was detected many times. The J gene is TRBJ1-2, the V gene TRBV18, with TRBD1 matching 7 bases. Looked up from germline, CDR1 is KGHSH and CDR2 is LQKENI. J lost 8 bases, V lost 3 bases, and 9 bases had no gene match. The CDR3 is 14 amino acids. CDR3 DNA: TGTGCCAGCTCACCGGACCAGGGGGGTTTGGGCTACACCTTC. Protein product: CASSPDQGGLGYTF.

This clonotype was detected ten times or more. The V call is TRBV5-8, the J call TRBJ1-4; 7 nucleotides line up with TRBD1. Trimming took 0 bases from V and 11 from J; bases not matched to a gene: 4. Per germline, CDR1 SGHTS and CDR2 YDEGEE. The CDR3 runs 13 residues. The CDR3: CASSLDRGGKLFF. As DNA, the CDR3 is TGTGCCAGCAGCTTGGACAGGGGTGGGAAACTGTTTTTT.

The V and J genes are TRBV6-1 and TRBJ2-5, with 7 positions matching TRBD2. The CDR3 runs 15 residues. Germline V gene data show CDR1 as MNHNS and CDR2 as SASEGT. Losses at the gene ends were 6 bases for V and 5 bases for J; bases not matched to a gene: 12. CDR3 region: CASRFGASGRETQYF. CDR3 DNA sequence: TGTGCCAGCAGGTTCGGCGCTAGCGGAAGGGAGACCCAGTACTTC.

Concerning this clonotype itself: This probably arose from a read error, given a far larger clone one base away. V usage is TRBV11-2 and J usage is TRBJ2-7; D is unresolved. Germline V gene lookup returns CDR1 SGHAT and CDR2 FQNNGV. The ends were cut back, 2 bases at V and 7 bases at J, with 18 bases in the middle. The CDR3 runs 15 residues. Written as DNA, the CDR3 is TGTGCCAGCAGCTTACCAAATTTTCTAGACCCTGAGCAGTACTTC. It yields the protein CASSLPNFLDPEQYF.

On this clonotype itself: Given a far larger clone just one base away, this is likely a sequencing read error. In this CDR3 the conserved last residue, phenylalanine or tryptophan, is missing, so a read error is likely. The gene calls are TRBV7-9 and TRBJ2-5, with 8 bases fitting TRBD2. The trim removed 2 bases at V and 4 bases at J, leaving 0 bases unmatched. Germline assignment: CDR1 SEHNR and CDR2 FQNEAQ (reference sequence). The CDR3 runs to 13 residues. CDR3 in amino acids: CASSLLAGETQYL. The CDR3, as DNA: TGTGCCAGCAGCTTACTAGCGGGAGAGACCCAGTACCTC.

This clonotype was picked up many times. The CDR3 sequence is CASSHPLAFETQYF. CDR3 coding DNA: TGTGCCAGCAGCCACCCACTAGCGTTCGAGACCCAGTACTTC. The chain employs TRBV4-2 and TRBJ2-5; 7 bases match TRBD2. Germline V lookup: CDR1 LGHNA, CDR2 YNFKEQ. This CDR3 region has 14 residues. V dropped 3 bases and J dropped 5; count of bases not matched to a gene: 6.

This clonotype was detected many times. This chain joins TRBV19 and TRBJ1-5; no firm D call. The V gene's germline CDR1 is LNHDA and CDR2 SQIVND (reference sequence). Trimming took off 3 bases at V and 5 bases at J, with 17 bases between the two ends. The CDR3 loop spans 16 amino acids. CDR3 nucleotides: TGTGCCAGTAGTATTCGGGGAGTACGAGAATATCAGCCCCAGCATTTT. Protein product: CASSIRGVREYQPQHF. The complete variable domain, with remaining parts taken from reference TRBV19 and TRBJ1-5, reads DGGITQSPKYLFRKEGQNVTLSCEQNLNHDAMYWYRQDPGQGLRLIYYSQIVNDFQKGDIAEGYSVSREKKESFPLTVTSAQKNPTAFYLCASSIRGVREYQPQHFGDGTRLSIL.

The chain links TRBV3-1 to TRBJ1-4, with D possibly being TRBD1 (5 bases). The V end was cut by 1 base, the J end by 3 bases, with 21 bases between. Germline CDR1 LGHDT, CDR2 YNNKEL (reference sequence). This CDR3 region has 19 residues. CDR3 sequence reads: CASSQVYDRTRRANEKLFF. CDR3 sequence (DNA): TGTGCCAGCAGCCAAGTGTACGACAGAACCCGGCGGGCTAATGAAAAACTGTTTTTT. Full variable domain (rest looked up from reference TRBV3-1 and TRBJ1-4): DTAVSQTPKYLVTQMGNDKSIKCEQNLGHDTMYWYKQDSKKFLKIMFSYNNKELIINETVPNRFSPKSPDKAHLNLHINSLELGDSAVYFCASSQVYDRTRRANEKLFFGSGTQLSVL.

This clonotype was seen many times. The CDR3 DNA reads as TGTGCCAGCAGTTCCCGACTAGCGACGAGCACAGATACGCAGTATTTT. As protein: CASSSRLATSTDTQYF. This sequence joins TRBV12-3 or TRBV12-4 and TRBJ2-3; 8 bases line up with TRBD2. The CDR3 length is 16 residues. The ends lost 4 bases at V and 0 bases at J; junction bases unmatched: 6.

This clonotype was seen a handful of times. The chain carries TRBV5-6 and TRBJ1-5; 10 nucleotides agree with TRBD1. J gave up 1 base and V 4 bases, and 5 bases lay outside the gene matches. CDR1 is SGHDT, CDR2 YYEEEE, per germline. CDR3 size: 16 residues. DNA for the CDR3: TGTGCCAGCAGCCGGGGACAGGGGTCAAGCAATCAGCCCCAGCATTTT. It translates to CASSRGQGSSNQPQHF.

This clonotype was seen ten or more times. The chain employs TRBV27 and TRBJ1-1; 8 bases map to TRBD1. This CDR3 is built from 18 residues. Germline assignment: CDR1 MNHEY and CDR2 SMNVEV (reference sequence). J gave up 1 base and V 4 bases, and 14 bases lay outside the gene matches. The chain's CDR3 is CASSSLILRGQGNTEAFF. CDR3 in DNA: TGTGCCAGCAGTTCCCTCATCCTCAGGGGGCAGGGGAACACTGAAGCTTTCTTT.

V is TRBV20-1 and J is TRBJ2-5; possible D gene TRBD2, 7 bases. Per the germline V gene, CDR1 is DFQATT and CDR2 is SNEGSKA (reference sequence). V was shortened by 1 base and J by 0 bases, with 12 bases between the two germline ends. The CDR3 runs to 15 residues. The CDR3 DNA is TGCAGTGCTAGAGGGGGGGCGGGAGACCAAGAGACCCAGTACTTC. As protein: CSARGGAGDQETQYF.

This clonotype was seen at least ten times. V usage is TRBV6-1 and J usage is TRBJ2-7, with 11 bases that match TRBD2. The V gene end was trimmed by 6 bases and the J gene end by 4 bases; junction bases not matched to a gene: 8. Per germline, CDR1 MNHNS and CDR2 SASEGT. The CDR3 totals 15 residues. In DNA form, the CDR3 reads TGTGCCAGCAGCGATCTAGCGGGAGGTAAATACGAGCAGTACTTC. This encodes CASSDLAGGKYEQYF.

This clonotype was counted at least ten times. The chain combines TRBV7-9 with TRBJ1-1; D possibly corresponds to TRBD1 (6 bases). This CDR3 has 16 residues. Germline V lookup: CDR1 SEHNR, CDR2 FQNEAQ (reference sequence). V was clipped by 6 bases and J by 2 bases, with 19 bases between them. The CDR3 DNA sequence: TGTGCCAGCAGTTCTTATACAGGGTCGGGAAACACTGAAGCTTTCTTT. As protein: CASSSYTGSGNTEAFF.

This clonotype showed up many times. This sequence joins TRBV20-1 and TRBJ1-1, with 10 bases lining up with TRBD1. V shed 3 bases, J shed 4 bases, and the junction held 14 bases outside the gene matches. Germline V gene data show CDR1 as DFQATT and CDR2 as SNEGSKA (reference sequence). The CDR3 runs 17 residues. CDR3 residues: CSARAGTGAGSGTEAFF. DNA of the CDR3: TGCAGTGCTAGGGCCGGGACAGGGGCGGGGAGCGGCACTGAAGCTTTCTTT.

In its sample, this clonotype was seen many times. The rearrangement links TRBV7-2 to TRBJ2-7, with unresolved D. The V gene lost 5 bases and the J gene lost 0 bases, with 14 bases spanning the gap. This CDR3 is built from 15 residues. Germline V CDR1 and CDR2: SGHTA, FQGNSA. The CDR3 spells CASSRVGSNSYEQYF. CDR3 coding DNA: TGTGCCAGCAGCCGGGTGGGGTCAAACTCCTACGAGCAGTACTTC.

This clonotype was picked up many times. The gene calls are TRBV7-9 and TRBJ2-3; D uncertain. Germline V CDR1 and CDR2: SEHNR, FQNEAQ (reference sequence). V was shortened by 6 bases and J by 1 base, with 11 bases between the two germline ends. CDR3 length: 14 residues. The CDR3 here is CASSSDRGTDTQYF. For the CDR3, the DNA is TGTGCCAGCAGTTCGGACCGAGGCACAGATACGCAGTATTTT.

On this clonotype itself: A much larger clone lies a single base off, so this may be a read error. The chain joins TRBV7-3 to TRBJ2-7; D is unclear. The CDR3 extends over 13 amino acids. The V end was cut by 5 bases, the J end by 5 bases, with 13 bases between. Germline CDR1 and CDR2: SGHTA and FQGTGA. CDR3 sequence: CASSRTNPHEQYF. In DNA form, the CDR3 reads TGTGCCAGCAGCCGGACCAACCCCCACGAGCAGTACTTC.

This clonotype appeared many times. This rearrangement joins TRBV12-3 or TRBV12-4 to TRBJ1-2; TRBD1 matches 7 bases. V lost 7 bases to trimming and J lost 0 bases; unmatched junction nucleotides: 8. This CDR3 is built from 15 residues. CDR3 nucleotide sequence: TGTGCCAGCATCCTACAGGGGAAAGCTAACTATGGCTACACCTTC. Its protein is CASILQGKANYGYTF.

The chain combines TRBV28 with TRBJ1-2; 8 bases are shared with TRBD1. The germline gives CDR1 MDHEN, CDR2 SYDVKM. The ends lost 4 bases at V and 8 bases at J; junction bases unmatched: 15. This CDR3 region has 16 residues. The CDR3 loop reads CASSSDRGWGAGGYTF. The CDR3 DNA is TGTGCCAGCAGTTCTGACAGGGGATGGGGGGCTGGGGGCTACACCTTC.

This clonotype was seen just once. Given a far larger clone just one base away, this is likely a sequencing read error. The chain uses TRBV6-2 or TRBV6-3 and TRBJ2-3; 8 nucleotides agree with TRBD2. The CDR3 has 18 amino acids. CDR1 and CDR2 from the germline V gene are MNHEY and SVGEGT. V shed 4 bases and J 2 bases; nucleotides not matched to a gene: 14. The CDR3 nucleotides read TGTGCCAGCAGTTTAAAGAGACTAGCGAGTCTCCCCACAGATACGCAGTATTTT. This gives the protein CASSLKRLASLPTDTQYF.

On this clonotype: A read error is the likely source, as a far larger clone sits one nucleotide away. V and J are TRBV9 and TRBJ2-1; D tentatively reads TRBD1 or TRBD2 (5 bases each). This CDR3 region has 15 residues. Trimming took off 4 bases at V and 7 bases at J, with 18 bases between the two ends. Germline V CDR1 and CDR2: SGDLS, YYNGEE. In DNA form, the CDR3 reads TGTGCCAGCAGCCTCTCACCAGGGCTAGCAAATGAGCAGTTCTTC. Its protein is CASSLSPGLANEQFF.

This clonotype showed up many times. The chain is built from TRBV20-1 and TRBJ2-7; D possibly corresponds to TRBD2 (6 bases). The germline V gene has CDR1 DFQATT and CDR2 SNEGSKA (reference sequence). V was cut by 1 base and J by 6 bases, with 19 bases left in between. There are 15 residues in the CDR3. The chain's CDR3 is CSARVPGPGTSEQYF. The CDR3 DNA is TGCAGTGCTAGAGTTCCGGGACCCGGGACTTCCGAGCAGTACTTC.